This T cell receptor beta chain was retrieved from a study of blood T cell repertoires in COVID-19. Study background: PBMCs, B-cell-depleted T cells, or T cells were the source of the cDNA or gDNA that made up the material.

How the authors handled the data: It was from reference gene primer amplification that nucleated cell counts were estimated. Data came from immunoSEQ multiplex PCR; TCRdb stores just in-frame clones and leaves some out. That table supplies the V and J calls and clone size; D and trimming were determined from the DNA. The table records roughly 35,000 clones, roughly 93% of them present only once. This CDR3 spans 14 amino acids. The V and J ends lost 5 bases and 6 bases, in that order; junction bases with no gene match: 7. The V gene's germline CDR1 is GTSNPN and CDR2 SVGIG (reference sequence). The V gene is TRBV30, the J gene TRBJ2-1; 10 bases fit TRBD1. Specimen: peripheral blood. This TCR was recovered from a human donor in a cohort sampled during active COVID-19. CDR3 nucleotides: TGTGCCTGGGCCTCCGGGACAGGGGCCAATGAGCAGTTCTTC. This codes for CAWASGTGANEQFF. Complete variable domain (other parts from reference TRBV30 and TRBJ2-1): SQTIHQWPATLVQPVGSPLSLECTVEGTSNPNLYWYRQAAGRGLQLLFYSVGIGQISSEVPQNLSASRPQDRQFILSSKKLLLSDSGFYLCAWASGTGANEQFFGPGTRLTVL.